This TCR beta chain was identified during a study of T cell repertoires in cytomegalovirus infection. Study-wide background: Recently identified HLA-C-restricted CMV epitopes were among the peptides used. In public TCR beta signatures, there were indications of both CMV infection and matching HLA type. Study-wide points: Ex vivo responses were dominated by HLA-C-restricted CMV-specific TCR beta clonotypes.

This clonotype was observed a few times. What it binds is not known. TCRdb reanalysed the reads using MiXCR and keeps one entry per CDR3 protein. The sample lists 250,000 to 400,000 distinct CDR3 sequences; around a quarter were seen once. The V end was cut by 7 bases, the J end by 5 bases, with 8 bases between. This CDR3 is built from 11 residues. CDR1 is SNHLY, CDR2 FYNNEI, per germline. The V gene is TRBV2, the J gene TRBJ2-5; D unresolved. The sequence was obtained from a human donor in good health (CMV status not recorded). Some clones in this sample may be carry-over from other donors' samples. The sequenced sample was cultured PBMCs, obtained from culture after CMV antigen stimulation. The CDR3 sequence is CASNLVETQYF. The CDR3 region has the DNA TGTGCCAGCAATTTAGTGGAGACCCAGTACTTC.